Following are 9 T cell receptor beta chains from one sample sequenced in a study of PD-1 blockade in mismatch repair-deficient tumors (TCRdb year 2017). Libraries were built with the immunoSEQ multiplex PCR assay. TCRdb obtained this table from immuneACCESS and retained in-frame rearrangements with V and J assigned. These tables miss some clones; where compared with another copy, unresolved V genes account for less than half of the shortfall, and the remainder is unexplained. This sample holds roughly 110,000 clones; roughly 80% were observed only once. Clones ranked in the top ten supply less than 5.5% of the sample. This specimen was peripheral blood, taken more than 58 weeks after starting pembrolizumab. These receptors originate from an adult with mismatch repair-deficient cancer.

The J gene is TRBJ2-3, the V gene TRBV7-9; the D gene is possibly TRBD1 (5 bases). The CDR3 has 14 amino acids. V lost 5 bases to trimming and J lost 10 bases, with 19 bases between them. Germline V gene sequence: CDR1 SEHNR, CDR2 FQNEAQ (reference sequence). CDR3 coding DNA: TGTGCCAGCAGCCCGCAATCGACAGAAGGGGCGCAGTATTTT. It encodes CASSPQSTEGAQYF.

The V and J genes are TRBV5-4 and TRBJ2-7; D unclear. CDR1 and CDR2 from the germline V gene are SGHNT and YYREEE (reference sequence). The CDR3 spans 12 residues. Trimming removed 3 bases from V and 1 base from J, with 5 bases in between. The DNA for the CDR3 is TGTGCCAGCAGCTCTGATTCCTACGAGCAGTACTTC. Translating it yields CASSSDSYEQYF.

This chain joins TRBV27 and TRBJ2-3; 9 nucleotides align to TRBD1. CDR1 and CDR2 from the germline V gene are MNHEY and SMNVEV (reference sequence). After removal of 5 bases from V and 4 bases from J, the junction contained 4 bases not matched to a gene. The CDR3 totals 14 residues. CDR3 coding DNA: TGTGCCAGCAGTCCGGGACAGGGCGCAGATACGCAGTATTTT. Translated, it gives CASSPGQGADTQYF.

This clone has a single count. The chain is built from TRBV6-6 and TRBJ2-7; TRBD2 matches 7 bases. With 6 bases clipped from V and 2 bases from J, the junction kept 10 bases outside the gene matches. Germline V lookup: CDR1 MNHNY, CDR2 SVGAGI (reference sequence). This CDR3 comprises 15 residues. CDR3 residues: CASRGKAGPTYEQYF. Written as DNA, the CDR3 is TGTGCCAGCAGGGGGAAAGCGGGACCTACCTACGAGCAGTACTTC.

The genes are TRBV6-1 and TRBJ1-2; D unclear. The germline gives CDR1 MNHNS, CDR2 SASEGT. CDR3 length equals 14 residues. Between the trimmed V and J ends, which lost 1 base and 6 bases, there was a span of 12 bases. CDR3 coding DNA: TGTGCCAGCAGTGAAGATCGGCGGACCCATGGCTACACCTTC. Protein sequence: CASSEDRRTHGYTF.

The V call is TRBV15, the J call TRBJ2-3; 8 bases line up with TRBD1. Unmatched junction bases numbered 8, after V lost 11 bases and J lost 4 bases. The CDR3 totals 13 residues. The V gene's germline CDR1 is LNHNV and CDR2 YYDKDF (reference sequence). The CDR3 reads CAAGQGVSDTQYF. The CDR3 nucleotides read TGTGCCGCAGGACAGGGAGTATCAGATACGCAGTATTTT.

The chain combines TRBV6-6 with TRBJ2-5; possible D gene TRBD2, 5 bases. Germline V gene sequence: CDR1 MNHNY, CDR2 SVGAGI (reference sequence). Trimming pared 4 bases from V and 7 bases from J, leaving 19 bases between. The CDR3 totals 15 residues. CDR3 sequence: CASSSVLAALATQYF. As DNA, the CDR3 is TGTGCCAGCAGTTCCGTTCTAGCCGCCCTGGCGACCCAGTACTTC.

The chain carries TRBV29-1 and TRBJ2-7; D remains ambiguous. V lost 1 base and J lost 3, with 13 bases in between. This CDR3 contains 14 residues. Germline CDR1 SQVTM, CDR2 ANQGSEA. CDR3: CSVEVTGKSYEQYF. The DNA for the CDR3 is TGCAGCGTTGAAGTAACGGGCAAAAGCTACGAGCAGTACTTC.

This clone was seen once. The chain has TRBV5-6 and TRBJ1-2; weak D call: TRBD1 (5 bases). Trimming stripped 3 bases from V and 0 bases from J, with 15 bases between. CDR1 is SGHDT, CDR2 YYEEEE, per germline. This CDR3 comprises 16 residues. The CDR3 region is CASSSGFLGTNYGYTF. Written as DNA, the CDR3 is TGTGCCAGCAGCTCAGGGTTCCTGGGAACTAACTATGGCTACACCTTC.